These T cell receptor beta chains were read from a single sample in a study of shared clonotypes between healthy human individuals. Assay: immunoSEQ multiplex PCR; the TCRdb copy retains only in-frame clones and omits some. Among 600,000 to 800,000 clones listed, 72% were seen once. Sequencing used memory CD4+ T cells sorted from blood. The receptors shown here come from a woman in her thirties in good health. Each CDR3 is given with its conserved first and last residue. D genes are given only for firm matches. Not all rows give a size; the values are once, few, many and, for expanded clones, a class.

D gene,J gene,CDR3 length,V gene,clone size,CDR3 DNA,CDR3 protein
.,TRBJ1-4,14,TRBV15,.,TGTGCCACCAGCTCGACAGCAACTAATGAAAAACTGTTTTTT,CATSSTATNEKLFF
.,TRBJ1-5,12,TRBV28,few,TGTGCCGCTTCTGGGGGGAATCAGCCCCAGCATTTT,CAASGGNQPQHF
.,TRBJ2-3,15,TRBV5-6,.,TGTGCCAGCAGCTTCGTACAGGGTAGCACAGATACGCAGTATTTT,CASSFVQGSTDTQYF
TRBD1,TRBJ2-2,15,TRBV27,.,TGTGCCAGCAGCTCTCCGGGACAGGCTTTCAGGGAGCTGTTTTTT,CASSSPGQAFRELFF
TRBD1,TRBJ1-2,13,TRBV10-3,.,TGTGCCATTGGACAGGGAGTTAACTATGGCTACACCTTC,CAIGQGVNYGYTF
TRBD2,TRBJ2-5,16,TRBV5-4,.,TGTGCCAGCAGCTACCACCGACTGGGGGGGGGAGAGACCCAGTACTTC,CASSYHRLGGGETQYF
.,TRBJ2-7,15,TRBV30,once,TGTGCCTGGAGAGGCCCGCGAGTTGGGGTCGACGAGCAGTACTTC,CAWRGPRVGVDEQYF
.,TRBJ2-7,16,TRBV4-1,.,TGCGCCAGCAGCCAAGAAACAGGAAACCCGTCCTACGAGCAGTACTTC,CASSQETGNPSYEQYF
.,TRBJ2-1,12,TRBV7-3,few,TGTGCCAGCAGCTTAATGGGGGTAAAGCAGTTCTTC,CASSLMGVKQFF
.,TRBJ2-5,14,TRBV7-9,.,TGTGCCAGCAGCTTAAGTCTCCCCGGAGAGACCCAGTACTTC,CASSLSLPGETQYF
.,TRBJ1-1,14,TRBV6-1,once,TGTGCCAGCAGTGAGGCCAGACCGAACACTGAAGCTTTCTTT,CASSEARPNTEAFF
.,TRBJ2-1,15,TRBV25-1,.,TGTGCCAGCGGCCCACCCCGGGACAACAACAATGAGCAGTTCTTC,CASGPPRDNNNEQFF
.,TRBJ1-5,13,TRBV19,.,TGTGCCAGTAGTAGCAGGGTTCTCCAGCCCCAGCATTTT,CASSSRVLQPQHF
TRBD1,TRBJ1-5,16,TRBV19,many,TGTGCCAGTAGTATAGGGGTACAGGGGACGGGTCAGCCCCAGCATTTT,CASSIGVQGTGQPQHF
.,TRBJ1-1,18,TRBV5-5,.,TGTGCCAGCAGCTTATTGGGGGGCGCGGTGGTACTGGGCACTGAAGCTTTCTTT,CASSLLGGAVVLGTEAFF
.,TRBJ1-2,13,TRBV6-5,.,TGTGCCAGCAGGGCAGGGGAGGGCGATGGCTACACCTTC,CASRAGEGDGYTF
.,TRBJ2-3,13,TRBV6-4,.,TGTGCCAGCAGTGAGCAGTTCACAGATACGCAGTATTTT,CASSEQFTDTQYF
.,TRBJ1-4,18,TRBV28,.,TGTGCCAGCAGTTACGCCCACCAATACAGGGTCAAACCTGAAAAACTGTTTTTT,CASSYAHQYRVKPEKLFF
.,TRBJ2-7,13,TRBV27,.,TGTGCCAGCAGCTTAGCGACAGGCTACGAGCAGTACTTC,CASSLATGYEQYF
TRBD2,TRBJ2-1,16,TRBV5-4,.,TGTGCCAGCAGCCGGACTAGCGGGAGGTCTTACAATGAGCAGTTCTTC,CASSRTSGRSYNEQFF